The clone carrying this T cell receptor (beta chain) was seen a handful of times. What it binds is unknown. The data originate from a study of T cell repertoires in aging, cancer and after chemotherapy. This CDR3 is built from 19 residues. The ends lost 0 bases at V and 7 bases at J; junction bases unmatched: 20. TCR beta rearrangements were amplified from peripheral blood genomic DNA. A mixed TRB-A/B primer pool amplified rearranged TRB by multiplex touch-down PCR. Each CDR3 protein gets one entry after TCRdb re-called the multiplex PCR reads with MiXCR. The table records under 6,000 distinct CDR3 sequences, approximately 30% of them present only once. Overall study findings and caveats: In each cancer cohort, median generation probability increased across chemotherapy, suggesting thymic output rebounded. Immunological memory after chemotherapy cannot be judged from the repertoire data.

The source of this sequence is a human donor with a solid tumor. The rearrangement uses TRBV12-3 or TRBV12-4 and TRBJ2-7, with TRBD1 matching 8 bases. Sample: blood. The CDR3 region is CASSLARGTGAPRVGEQYF. In nucleotides, the CDR3 is TGTGCCAGCAGTTTAGCGCGTGGGACAGGAGCACCGAGGGTGGGGGAGCAGTACTTC.